This T cell receptor beta chain derives from a study of blood T cell repertoires in COVID-19. Study summary: PBMCs, B-cell-depleted T cells, or T cells provided the cDNA or gDNA that made up the material.

With 5 bases clipped from V and 5 bases from J, the junction kept 7 bases outside the gene matches. CDR1 is SGDLS and CDR2 is YYNGEE in the germline V gene. The CDR3 has 14 amino acids. Sequenced by immunoSEQ multiplex PCR; TCRdb stores in-frame clones only, minus some. The data contain under 300,000 clones, roughly 89% of them seen just once; the ten biggest clones take up less than 0.95%. The chain couples TRBV9 to TRBJ2-1; TRBD2 aligns across 7 bases. What was sequenced was peripheral blood. The TCR originated in a woman in her thirties or forties who had recovered from COVID-19. CDR3 amino acids: CASSSSGANNEQFF. The CDR3 nucleotides read TGTGCCAGCAGTTCTAGCGGCGCCAACAATGAGCAGTTCTTC. The whole variable domain, remainder taken from reference TRBV9 and TRBJ2-1, is DSGVTQTPKHLITATGQRVTLRCSPRSGDLSVYWYQQSLDQGLQFLIQYYNGEERAKGNILERFSAQQFPDLHSELNLSSLELGDSALYFCASSSSGANNEQFFGPGTRLTVL.